This T cell receptor beta chain was profiled in a study of post-analysis software for immune sequencing data. The overall study: Progressive-relapsing, secondary progressive and relapsing-remitting multiple sclerosis were among the disease courses included. Study-wide findings and caveats: Multiple sclerosis patients showed significantly lower normalized Chao1 diversity than controls did. Clustering by F measure revealed strong co-clustering among samples prepared together in one batch. The study found TRBV5-6, TRBV5-1 and TRBV20-1 among four to six TRBV segments more frequent in patients than controls.

Germline CDR1 SGHKS, CDR2 YYEKEE (reference sequence). Unmatched junction bases numbered 6, after V lost 4 bases and J lost 2 bases. This CDR3 is built from 15 residues. In its sample, this clonotype was seen a few times. Its matching antigen is unknown. Unique molecular identifiers were carried by the TCR beta cDNA libraries. Each CDR3 protein is one row after TCRdb ran MiXCR on the PCR reads. The data contain about 500,000 distinct CDR3 sequences, nearly 45% of them singletons. V usage is TRBV5-5 and J usage is TRBJ2-5; 9 nucleotides align to TRBD2. This sequence originates from a girl between 5 and 17 years old with multiple sclerosis. Sequenced input: blood. The CDR3 protein is CASSPRLAEQETQYF. CDR3 DNA: TGTGCCAGCAGCCCGAGACTAGCGGAACAAGAGACCCAGTACTTC.